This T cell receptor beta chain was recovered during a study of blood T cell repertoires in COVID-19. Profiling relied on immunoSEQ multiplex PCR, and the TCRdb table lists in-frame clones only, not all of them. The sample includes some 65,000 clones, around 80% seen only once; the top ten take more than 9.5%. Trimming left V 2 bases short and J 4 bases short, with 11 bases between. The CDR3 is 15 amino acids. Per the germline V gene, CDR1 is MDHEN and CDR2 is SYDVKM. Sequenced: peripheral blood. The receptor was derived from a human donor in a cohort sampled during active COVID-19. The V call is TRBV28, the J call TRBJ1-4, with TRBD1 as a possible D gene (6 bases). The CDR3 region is CASSLDRFFNEKLFF. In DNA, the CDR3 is TGTGCCAGCAGTTTAGACAGGTTCTTTAATGAAAAACTGTTTTTT.